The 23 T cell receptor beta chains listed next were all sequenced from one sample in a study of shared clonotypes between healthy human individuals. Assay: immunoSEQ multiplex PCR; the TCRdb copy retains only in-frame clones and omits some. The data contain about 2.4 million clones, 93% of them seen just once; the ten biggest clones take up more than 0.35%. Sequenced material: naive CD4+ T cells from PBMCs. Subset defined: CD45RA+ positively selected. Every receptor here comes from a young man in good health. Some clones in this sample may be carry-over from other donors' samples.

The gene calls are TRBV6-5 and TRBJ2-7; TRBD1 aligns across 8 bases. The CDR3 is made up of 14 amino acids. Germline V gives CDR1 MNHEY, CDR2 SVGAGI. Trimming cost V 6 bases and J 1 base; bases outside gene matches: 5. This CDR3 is CASSDRGLSYEQYF. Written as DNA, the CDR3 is TGTGCCAGCAGCGACAGGGGCCTTTCCTACGAGCAGTACTTC.

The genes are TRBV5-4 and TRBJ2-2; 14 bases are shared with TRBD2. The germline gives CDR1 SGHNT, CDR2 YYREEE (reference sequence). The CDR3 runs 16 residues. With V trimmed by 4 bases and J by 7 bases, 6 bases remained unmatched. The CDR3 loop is CASSRLAGGPNGELFF. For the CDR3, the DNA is TGTGCCAGCAGCCGACTAGCGGGAGGGCCTAACGGGGAGCTGTTTTTT.

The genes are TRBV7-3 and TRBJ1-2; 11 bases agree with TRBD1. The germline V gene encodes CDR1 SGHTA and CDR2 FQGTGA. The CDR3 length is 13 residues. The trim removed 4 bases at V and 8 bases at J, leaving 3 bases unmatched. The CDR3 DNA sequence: TGTGCCAGCAGCTCCGGGACAGGGGGAGGCTACACCTTC. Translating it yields CASSSGTGGGYTF.

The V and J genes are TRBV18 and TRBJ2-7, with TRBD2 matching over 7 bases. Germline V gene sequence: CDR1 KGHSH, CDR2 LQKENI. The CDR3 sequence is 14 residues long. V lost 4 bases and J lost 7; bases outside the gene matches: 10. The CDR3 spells CASSQREAGSEQYF. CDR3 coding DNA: TGTGCCAGCTCACAACGGGAGGCAGGGAGTGAGCAGTACTTC.

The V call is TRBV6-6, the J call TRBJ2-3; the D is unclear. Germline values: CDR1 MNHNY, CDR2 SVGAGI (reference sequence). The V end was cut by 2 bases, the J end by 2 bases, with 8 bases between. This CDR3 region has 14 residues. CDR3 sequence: CASSYVVNTDTQYF. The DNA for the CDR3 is TGTGCCAGCAGTTACGTGGTGAACACAGATACGCAGTATTTT.

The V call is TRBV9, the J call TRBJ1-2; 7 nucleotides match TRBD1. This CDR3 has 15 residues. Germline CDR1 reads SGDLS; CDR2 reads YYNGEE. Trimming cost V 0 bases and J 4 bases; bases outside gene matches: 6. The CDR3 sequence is CASSVEEGARYGYTF. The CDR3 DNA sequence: TGTGCCAGCAGCGTAGAAGAGGGGGCCCGCTATGGCTACACCTTC. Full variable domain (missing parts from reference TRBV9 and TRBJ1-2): DSGVTQTPKHLITATGQRVTLRCSPRSGDLSVYWYQQSLDQGLQFLIQYYNGEERAKGNILERFSAQQFPDLHSELNLSSLELGDSALYFCASSVEEGARYGYTFGSGTRLTVV.

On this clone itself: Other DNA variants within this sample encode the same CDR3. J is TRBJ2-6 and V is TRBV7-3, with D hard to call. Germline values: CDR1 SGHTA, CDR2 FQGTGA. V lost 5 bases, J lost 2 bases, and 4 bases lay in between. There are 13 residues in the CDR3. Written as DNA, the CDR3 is TGTGCCAGCAGCCCGACTGGGGCCAACGTCCTGACTTTC. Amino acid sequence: CASSPTGANVLTF.

The CDR3 DNA sequence: TGTGCCAGCAGTTACTCGTTTGGAAATGAAGCTTTCTTT. It codes for CASSYSFGNEAFF. The chain combines TRBV6-5 with TRBJ1-1; D not resolved. The CDR3 has 13 amino acids. Trimming shortened V by 0 bases and J by 7 bases, and 9 bases separated the two germline ends. Germline V CDR1 and CDR2: MNHEY, SVGAGI.

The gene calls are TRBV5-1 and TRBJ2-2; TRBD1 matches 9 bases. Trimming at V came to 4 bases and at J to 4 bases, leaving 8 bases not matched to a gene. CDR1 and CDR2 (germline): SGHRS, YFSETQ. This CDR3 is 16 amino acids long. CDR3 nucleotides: TGCGCCAGCAGCACATGGACAGGGGAATCCACCGGGGAGCTGTTTTTT. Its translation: CASSTWTGESTGELFF.

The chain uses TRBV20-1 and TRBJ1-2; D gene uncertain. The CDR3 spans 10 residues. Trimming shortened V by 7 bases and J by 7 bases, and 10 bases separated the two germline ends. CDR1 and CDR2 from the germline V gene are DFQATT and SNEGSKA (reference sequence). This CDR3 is CSGTRLGYTF. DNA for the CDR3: TGCAGTGGGACCCGACTTGGCTACACCTTC.

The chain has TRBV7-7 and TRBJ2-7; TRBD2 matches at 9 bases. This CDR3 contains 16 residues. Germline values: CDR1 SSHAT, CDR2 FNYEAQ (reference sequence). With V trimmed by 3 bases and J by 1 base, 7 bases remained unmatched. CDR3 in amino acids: CASSFPISGSSYEQYF. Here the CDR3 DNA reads TGTGCCAGCAGCTTCCCAATTAGCGGGAGTTCCTACGAGCAGTACTTC.

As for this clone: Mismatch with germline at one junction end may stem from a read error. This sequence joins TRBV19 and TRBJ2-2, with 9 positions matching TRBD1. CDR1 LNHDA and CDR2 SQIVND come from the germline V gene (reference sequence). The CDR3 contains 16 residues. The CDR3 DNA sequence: TGTGCCAGTAGTATGTTACAGGGGGCGAAAACCGGGGAGCTGTTTTTT. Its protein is CASSMLQGAKTGELFF.

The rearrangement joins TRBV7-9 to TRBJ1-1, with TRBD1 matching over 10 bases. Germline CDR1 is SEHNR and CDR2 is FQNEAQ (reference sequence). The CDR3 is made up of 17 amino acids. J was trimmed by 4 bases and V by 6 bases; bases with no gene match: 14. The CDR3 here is CASSPEPGQGSSTEAFF. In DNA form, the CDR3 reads TGTGCCAGCAGTCCAGAACCGGGACAGGGGTCTAGCACTGAAGCTTTCTTT.

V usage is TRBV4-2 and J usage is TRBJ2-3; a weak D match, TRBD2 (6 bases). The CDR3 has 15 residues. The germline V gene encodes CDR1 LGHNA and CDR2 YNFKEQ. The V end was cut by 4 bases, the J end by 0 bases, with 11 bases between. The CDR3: CASSLGLESTDTQYF. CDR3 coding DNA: TGTGCCAGCAGCCTGGGACTGGAGAGCACAGATACGCAGTATTTT.

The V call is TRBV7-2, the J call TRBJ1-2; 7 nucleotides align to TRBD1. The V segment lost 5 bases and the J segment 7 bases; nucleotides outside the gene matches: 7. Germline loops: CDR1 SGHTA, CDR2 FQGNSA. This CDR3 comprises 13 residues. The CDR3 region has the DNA TGTGCCAGCAGCGTATCAGGGGGGTTTGGCTACACCTTC. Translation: CASSVSGGFGYTF.

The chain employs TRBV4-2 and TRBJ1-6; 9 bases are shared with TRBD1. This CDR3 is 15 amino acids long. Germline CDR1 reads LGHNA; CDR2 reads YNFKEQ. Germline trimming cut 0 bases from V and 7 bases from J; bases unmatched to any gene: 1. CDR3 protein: CASSQDGQGNSPLHF. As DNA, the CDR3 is TGTGCCAGCAGCCAAGATGGACAGGGGAATTCACCCCTCCACTTT.

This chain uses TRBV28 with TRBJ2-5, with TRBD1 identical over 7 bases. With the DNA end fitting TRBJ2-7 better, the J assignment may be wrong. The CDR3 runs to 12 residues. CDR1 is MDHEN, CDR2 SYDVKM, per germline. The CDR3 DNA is TGTGCCAGCAGGACAGGGTCCCACGAGCAGTACTTC. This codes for CASRTGSHEQYF.

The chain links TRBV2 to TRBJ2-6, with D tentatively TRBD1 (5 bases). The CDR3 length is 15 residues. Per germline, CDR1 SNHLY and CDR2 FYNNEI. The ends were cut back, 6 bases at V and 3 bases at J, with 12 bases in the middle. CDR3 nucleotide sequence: TGTGCCAGCAGCGTAACAGGCTTTGGGGCCAACGTCCTGACTTTC. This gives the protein CASSVTGFGANVLTF.

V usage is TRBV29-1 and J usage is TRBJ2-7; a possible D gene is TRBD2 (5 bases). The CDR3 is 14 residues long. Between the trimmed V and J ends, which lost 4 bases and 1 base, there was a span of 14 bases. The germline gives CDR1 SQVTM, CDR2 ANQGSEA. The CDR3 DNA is TGCAGCGTTGTCTTGTTAGGCGGGTCCTACGAGCAGTACTTC. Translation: CSVVLLGGSYEQYF.

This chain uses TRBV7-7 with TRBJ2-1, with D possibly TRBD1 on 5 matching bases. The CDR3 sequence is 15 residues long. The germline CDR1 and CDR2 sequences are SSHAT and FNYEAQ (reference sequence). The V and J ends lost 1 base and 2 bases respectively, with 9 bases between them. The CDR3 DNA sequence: TGTGCCAGCAGCTTAGATCAGGGCACCTACAATGAGCAGTTCTTC. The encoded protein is CASSLDQGTYNEQFF.

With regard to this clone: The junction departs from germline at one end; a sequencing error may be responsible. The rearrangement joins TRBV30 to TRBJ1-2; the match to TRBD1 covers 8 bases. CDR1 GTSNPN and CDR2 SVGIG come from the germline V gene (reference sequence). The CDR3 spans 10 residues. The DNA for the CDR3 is TGTGCCTGGATGGGACAGGTCCCCTACTTC. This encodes CAWMGQVPYF.

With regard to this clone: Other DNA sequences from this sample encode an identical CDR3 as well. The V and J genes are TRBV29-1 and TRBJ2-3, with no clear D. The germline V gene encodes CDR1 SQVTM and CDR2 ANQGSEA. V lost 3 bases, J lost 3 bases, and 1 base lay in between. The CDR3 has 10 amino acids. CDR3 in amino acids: CSVETDTQYF. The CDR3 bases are TGCAGCGTTGAGACAGATACGCAGTATTTT.

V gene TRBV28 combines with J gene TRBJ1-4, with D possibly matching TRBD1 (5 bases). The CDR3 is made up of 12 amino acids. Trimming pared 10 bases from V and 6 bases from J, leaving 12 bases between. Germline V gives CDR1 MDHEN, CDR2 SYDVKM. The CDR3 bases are TGTGCCACGAAAAGGGGTTATGAAAAACTGTTTTTT. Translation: CATKRGYEKLFF.